This T cell receptor (beta chain) was captured in a study of T cells in Graves' hyperthyroidism and ophthalmopathy. Study information: At the time of initial diagnosis and before any treatment, peripheral blood was collected.

Disease lasting under 3 months, a NOSPECS grade of at least 4, and a Clinical Activity Score of at least 3 were features of the ophthalmopathy patients. CDR3 length equals 17 residues. CDR1 and CDR2 from the germline V gene are KGHDR and SFDVKD. The trim removed 0 bases at V and 4 bases at J, leaving 8 bases unmatched. This clonotype was detected many times. Amplification of TCR beta CDR3 regions was performed using RNA transcripts as template. First-round RT-PCR targeting the TCR CDR3 was performed with the HTBI primer set. Via MiXCR, TCRdb re-called the multiplex PCR reads, giving one row per CDR3 protein. The repertoire has some 370,000 distinct CDR3 sequences, 11% to 15% of them found once; the top ten carry approximately 29%.

This sequence was found in a man between 45 and 60 years old with Graves' ophthalmopathy. Sequencing was carried out using blood. The chain employs TRBV24-1 and TRBJ2-5, with 9 nucleotides matching TRBD2. The CDR3 DNA reads TGTGCCACCAGTGATTTGTCGAGAGCGGGAGGCACAGAGACCCAGTACTTC. It specifies CATSDLSRAGGTETQYF.